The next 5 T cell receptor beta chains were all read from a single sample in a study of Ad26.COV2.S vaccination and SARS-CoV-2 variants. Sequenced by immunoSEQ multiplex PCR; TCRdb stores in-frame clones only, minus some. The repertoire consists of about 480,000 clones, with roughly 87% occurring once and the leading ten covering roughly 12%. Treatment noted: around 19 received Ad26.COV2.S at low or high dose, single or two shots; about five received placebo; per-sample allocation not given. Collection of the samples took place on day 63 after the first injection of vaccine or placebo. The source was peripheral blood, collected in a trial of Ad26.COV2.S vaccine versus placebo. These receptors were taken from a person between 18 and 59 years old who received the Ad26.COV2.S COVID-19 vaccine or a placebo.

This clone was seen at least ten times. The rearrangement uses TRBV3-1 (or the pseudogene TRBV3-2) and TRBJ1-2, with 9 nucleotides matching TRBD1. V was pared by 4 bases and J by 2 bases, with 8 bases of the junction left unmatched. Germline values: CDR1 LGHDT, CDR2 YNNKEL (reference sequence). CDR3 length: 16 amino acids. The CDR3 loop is CASSPGTGSSNYGYTF. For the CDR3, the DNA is TGTGCCAGCAGCCCCGGGACAGGGTCTTCCAACTATGGCTACACCTTC.

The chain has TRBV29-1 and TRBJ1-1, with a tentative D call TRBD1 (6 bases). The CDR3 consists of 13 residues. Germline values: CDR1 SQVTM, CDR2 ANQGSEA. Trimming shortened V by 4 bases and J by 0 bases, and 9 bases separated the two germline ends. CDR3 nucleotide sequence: TGCAGCGTTGTCGGACAGCTGAACACTGAAGCTTTCTTT. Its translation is CSVVGQLNTEAFF. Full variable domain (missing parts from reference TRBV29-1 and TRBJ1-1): SAVISQKPSRDICQRGTSLTIQCQVDSQVTMMFWYRQQPGQSLTLIATANQGSEATYESGFVIDKFPISRPNLTFSTLTVSNMSPEDSSIYLCSVVGQLNTEAFFGQGTRLTVV.

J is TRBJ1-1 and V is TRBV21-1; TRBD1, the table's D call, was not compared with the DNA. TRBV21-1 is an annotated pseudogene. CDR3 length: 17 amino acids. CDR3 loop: CASSKLVDWDRNTEAFF. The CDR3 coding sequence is TGTGCCAGCAGCAAACTTGTCGACTGGGACAGGAACACTGAAGCTTTCTTT.

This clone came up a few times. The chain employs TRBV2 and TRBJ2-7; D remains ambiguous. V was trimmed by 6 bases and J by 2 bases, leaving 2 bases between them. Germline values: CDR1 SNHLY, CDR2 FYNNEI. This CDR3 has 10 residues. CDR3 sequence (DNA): TGTGCCAGCAGAGCCTACGAGCAGTACTTC. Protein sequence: CASRAYEQYF.

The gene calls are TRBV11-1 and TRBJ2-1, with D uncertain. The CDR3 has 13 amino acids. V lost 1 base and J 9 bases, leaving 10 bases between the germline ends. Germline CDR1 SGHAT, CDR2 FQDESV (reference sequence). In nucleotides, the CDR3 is TGTGCCAGCAGCTTAGGGGCGAGACCTGAGCAGTTCTTC. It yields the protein CASSLGARPEQFF.